The entry below describes one T cell receptor beta chain. What it binds is not known. The CDR3 runs 14 residues. Trimming took off 5 bases at V and 3 bases at J, with 13 bases between the two ends. Germline-derived CDR1 and CDR2 are SEHNR and FQNEAQ (reference sequence). This entry belongs to a study of memory CD4+ T cells and cytomegalovirus serostatus. General observations from the study: Repertoires predicted CMV serostatus with median bootstrapped AUC of around 0.95. Suggested: most of the CMV-linked TCR signature lies in CD4+ memory cells.

Single viable CD3+CD4+CD8-CD45RO+ cells were sorted as the memory CD4+ T cells. Positive selection with CD4 microbeads enriched total CD4+ T cells. Measured with immunoSEQ multiplex PCR; TCRdb has only the in-frame clones, and not every one. The table includes tens of thousands of clones, over 65% detected once. Sequenced sample: memory CD4+ T cells from blood. The chain carries TRBV7-9 and TRBJ1-2, with no clear D. The receptor was isolated from an adult in good health and CMV-seronegative. The CDR3 sequence: CASSRAHEDYGYTF. The CDR3 DNA reads TGTGCCAGCAGCCGGGCCCATGAAGACTATGGCTACACCTTC.